Each of the 3 T cell receptor beta chains below was sequenced from the same sample in a study of beta chain features in type 1 diabetes. Expressed TCRB transcripts were sequenced because the isolated RNA had all been reverse transcribed beforehand. Here immunoSEQ multiplex PCR was the method, and the copy in TCRdb shows in-frame clones only, minus some. The data show 400,000 to 600,000 clones, 25% to 35% seen once. Input material: naive CD4+ T cells from blood. These receptors originate from a man aged 18 to 29 in good health.

A single count supports this clone. V gene TRBV30 combines with J gene TRBJ2-3, with a tentative D call TRBD2 (5 bases). Trimming left V 0 bases short and J 0 bases short, with 13 bases between. CDR1 is GTSNPN and CDR2 is SVGIG in the germline V gene (reference sequence). This CDR3 comprises 16 residues. CDR3 in amino acids: CAWSVLLGGSTDTQYF. DNA of the CDR3: TGTGCCTGGAGTGTACTGTTGGGCGGGAGCACAGATACGCAGTATTTT.

The V and J genes are TRBV7-9 and TRBJ2-7; 8 bases match TRBD1. Germline CDR1 and CDR2: SEHNR and FQNEAQ (reference sequence). The CDR3 has 15 residues. V lost 5 bases, J lost 8 bases, and 14 bases stayed unmatched. CDR3 sequence reads: CASSPRGTGPTQQYF. For the CDR3, the DNA is TGTGCCAGCAGCCCCCGCGGGACAGGACCTACGCAGCAGTACTTC.

The sample holds a few counts of this clone. The chain joins TRBV9 to TRBJ1-4; D uncertain. The germline V and J ends were trimmed by 1 base and 5 bases, with 6 bases remaining between them. Looked up from germline, CDR1 is SGDLS and CDR2 is YYNGEE. There are 13 residues in the CDR3. The CDR3 sequence is CASSVHPNEKLFF. The CDR3 nucleotides read TGTGCCAGCAGCGTACACCCCAATGAAAAACTGTTTTTT. Full variable domain (missing parts from reference TRBV9 and TRBJ1-4): DSGVTQTPKHLITATGQRVTLRCSPRSGDLSVYWYQQSLDQGLQFLIQYYNGEERAKGNILERFSAQQFPDLHSELNLSSLELGDSALYFCASSVHPNEKLFFGSGTQLSVL.